This TCR beta chain derives from a study of CD8+ T cells in alopecia areata. Sequencing used cDNA as its template, made by extracting RNA and reverse transcribing it. Some clones are missing from TCRdb's copy, which holds only in-frame ones; the method was immunoSEQ multiplex PCR. The sample carries about 200,000 clones, about 61% recorded once. Findings of the study overall: Especially in alopecia totalis/universalis, lesional scalp showed greater clonality than normal scalp did.

This clone showed up just once. The target antigen is unknown. Looked up from germline, CDR1 is LNHNV and CDR2 is YYDKDF (reference sequence). V shed 6 bases, J shed 4 bases, and the junction held 6 bases outside the gene matches. The CDR3 totals 14 residues. The material sequenced was CD8+ T cells sorted from blood. This sequence joins TRBV15 and TRBJ2-3, with 8 nucleotides matching TRBD1. The sequence came from a human donor in good health. The CDR3: CATSEDRAADTQYF. CDR3 DNA sequence: TGTGCCACCAGTGAGGACAGGGCAGCAGATACGCAGTATTTT.